These T cell receptor beta chains were read from a single sample in a study of blood T cell repertoires in COVID-19. This table comes from immunoSEQ multiplex PCR, and its TCRdb copy is limited to in-frame clones, with some not included. This repertoire shows about 380,000 clones, about four fifths found once; its top ten account for more than 1%. Material for sequencing was peripheral blood. These receptors originate from a human donor with acute or convalescent COVID-19. The donor label of this sample is uncertain. CDR3s include the opening cysteine and the closing phenylalanine or tryptophan. The D gene is left open where the match is weak. The size field is filled for only some rows; it gives once, few, many or a size class.

J gene,V gene,clone size,D gene,CDR3 protein,CDR3 DNA
TRBJ2-1,TRBV27,NA,NA,CASSPTTGNEQFF,TGTGCCAGCAGTCCCACGACGGGGAATGAGCAGTTCTTC
TRBJ1-2,TRBV5-1,NA,NA,CASSLAQGLDYTF,TGCGCCAGCAGCTTGGCCCAGGGATTAGACTACACCTTC
TRBJ2-5,TRBV5-4,NA,TRBD2,CASSSGGSGAGETQYF,TGTGCCAGCAGCTCGGGAGGTTCCGGGGCCGGGGAGACCCAGTACTTC
TRBJ1-2,TRBV20-1,NA,NA,CSASLVAGTNIYGYTF,TGCAGTGCTAGTTTGGTGGCGGGGACTAATATCTATGGCTACACCTTC
TRBJ2-1,TRBV4-1,NA,TRBD2,CASSRGTSGVINEQFF,TGCGCCAGCAGCCGAGGGACTAGCGGGGTGATCAATGAGCAGTTCTTC
TRBJ2-3,TRBV2,NA,TRBD2,CASRVAGPSKQYF,TGTGCCAGCAGGGTAGCGGGGCCGAGCAAGCAGTATTTT
TRBJ1-1,TRBV7-9,NA,NA,CASSSTGRLTEAFF,TGTGCCAGCAGCTCCACGGGTCGGCTCACTGAAGCTTTCTTT
TRBJ1-4,TRBV5-1,few,NA,CASSLASSNEKLFF,TGCGCCAGCAGCTTGGCAAGCTCTAATGAAAAACTGTTTTTT
TRBJ1-2,TRBV5-1,NA,TRBD1,CASSFGTGGLYGYTF,TGCGCCAGCAGCTTCGGGACAGGGGGTCTTTATGGCTACACCTTC
TRBJ1-1,TRBV18,few,NA,CASSLLGPRENTEAFF,TGTGCCAGCTCACTGCTGGGGCCGCGCGAGAACACTGAAGCTTTCTTT
TRBJ2-2,TRBV30,once,TRBD1,CAWSRTGSNTGELFF,TGTGCCTGGAGTCGGACAGGATCGAACACCGGGGAGCTGTTTTTT
TRBJ2-7,TRBV7-9,NA,TRBD1,CASSPWDRLNYEQYF,TGTGCCAGCAGCCCGTGGGACAGACTAAACTACGAGCAGTACTTC
TRBJ1-5,TRBV2,few,NA,CASSELGLSNQPQHF,TGTGCCAGCAGTGAGTTGGGGCTTAGCAATCAGCCCCAGCATTTT
TRBJ1-1,TRBV2,NA,NA,CASRLDGFTEAFF,TGTGCCAGCAGGCTAGACGGATTCACTGAAGCTTTCTTT
TRBJ2-7,TRBV7-9,NA,NA,CASSFTYEQYF,TGTGCCAGCAGCTTCACCTACGAGCAGTACTTC
TRBJ1-1,TRBV30,NA,TRBD1,CAWSGQGYREAFF,TGTGCCTGGAGTGGACAGGGATATCGTGAAGCTTTCTTT
TRBJ1-2,TRBV7-9,NA,NA,CASSWETGTGYTF,TGTGCCAGCAGCTGGGAGACAGGAACTGGCTACACCTTC
TRBJ2-1,TRBV7-9,few,NA,CASSLGGPSSYNEQFF,TGTGCCAGCAGCCTGGGGGGTCCCAGCTCCTACAATGAGCAGTTCTTC